Listed here are 8 T cell receptor beta chains from one sample, sequenced in a study of beta chain features in type 1 diabetes. Expressed TCRB transcripts were sequenced after all isolated RNA was converted to cDNA. Profiling relied on immunoSEQ multiplex PCR, and the TCRdb table lists in-frame clones only, not all of them. The profile shows 500,000 to 700,000 clones, less than 20% of them singletons. Input material: naive CD4+ T cells from blood. The receptors derive from a man aged 18 to 30 in good health.

This clone was seen a handful of times. V usage is TRBV28 and J usage is TRBJ2-7; D is perhaps TRBD2 (6 bases). Trimming stripped 8 bases from V and 2 bases from J, with 16 bases between. The CDR3 is 14 residues long. Germline lookup yields CDR1 MDHEN and CDR2 SYDVKM. For the CDR3, the DNA is TGTGCCAGCGGAAAACCGGGACTCGCCTACGAGCAGTACTTC. It is translated as CASGKPGLAYEQYF.

This rearrangement joins TRBV5-6 to TRBJ1-5; 8 bases are a match to TRBD1. With 0 bases clipped from V and 3 bases from J, the junction kept 5 bases outside the gene matches. This CDR3 region has 16 residues. The germline V gene encodes CDR1 SGHDT and CDR2 YYEEEE. This CDR3 is CASSLARGPFNQPQHF. Written as DNA, the CDR3 is TGTGCCAGCAGCTTGGCCAGGGGGCCTTTCAATCAGCCCCAGCATTTT.

V gene TRBV21-1 combines with J gene TRBJ2-7; the table's TRBD1 call for D was not verified on the DNA. TRBV21-1 corresponds to a pseudogene. CDR3 length: 14 amino acids. In DNA form, the CDR3 reads TGTGCCAGCAGCAAAATGGGACAGGGTTTAGAGCAGTACTTC. Its protein product is CASSKMGQGLEQYF.

This chain uses TRBV28 with TRBJ2-7, with D perhaps given as TRBD1 or TRBD2 (6 bases each). The V gene lost 6 bases and the J gene lost 9 bases, with 12 bases spanning the gap. CDR3 length: 11 residues. CDR1 is MDHEN, CDR2 SYDVKM, per germline. CDR3 bases: TGTGCCAGCAGCCCCGGGGGCGCGCAGTACTTC. Translating it yields CASSPGGAQYF. Filled out from reference TRBV28 and TRBJ2-7, the complete variable domain reads DVKVTQSSRYLVKRTGEKVFLECVQDMDHENMFWYRQDPGLGLRLIYFSYDVKMKEKGDIPEGYSVSREKKERFSLILESASTNQTSMYLCASSPGGAQYFGPGTRLTVT.

This clone turned up a few times. The chain carries TRBV28 and TRBJ1-3, with D tentatively TRBD1 (6 bases). Germline CDR1 is MDHEN and CDR2 is SYDVKM. V was trimmed by 3 bases and J by 0 bases, leaving 18 bases between them. This CDR3 spans 18 amino acids. The DNA for the CDR3 is TGTGCCAGCAGTTTCCCCGCTGGCACAGGGAGCTCTGGAAACACCATATATTTT. This translates into CASSFPAGTGSSGNTIYF.

The chain couples TRBV29-1 to TRBJ2-5; a possible D gene is TRBD2 (6 bases). V dropped 7 bases and J dropped 3 bases, with 12 bases sitting between them. In germline, CDR1 is SQVTM, CDR2 ANQGSEA. The CDR3 runs to 12 residues. The CDR3 coding sequence is TGCAGCGCTCGGAGGGAAAAAGAGACCCAGTACTTC. Protein sequence: CSARREKETQYF.

This clone was counted a few times. The junction differs from germline at one of its ends, possibly a read error. Other DNA sequences in this specimen translate into the identical CDR3. The V call is TRBV27, the J call TRBJ1-3; D remains ambiguous. The CDR3 runs 12 residues. Germline V gives CDR1 MNHEY, CDR2 SMNVEV (reference sequence). DNA of the CDR3: TGTGCCAGCAGTTCCCCTGGGAACACCATATATTTT. Protein sequence: CASSSPGNTIYF.

The rearrangement joins TRBV27 to TRBJ2-7; D might be TRBD2 (6 bases). CDR1 is MNHEY, CDR2 SMNVEV, per germline (reference sequence). Between the trimmed V and J ends, which lost 2 bases and 0 bases, there was a span of 8 bases. This CDR3 comprises 14 residues. The CDR3 coding sequence is TGTGCCAGCAGTTTACGGAGGGGCTCCTACGAGCAGTACTTC. Protein product: CASSLRRGSYEQYF.